These T cell receptor beta chains were read from a single sample in a study of cytomegalovirus exposure and HLA in healthy donors. Clones were read by immunoSEQ multiplex PCR, and TCRdb kept only the in-frame ones, dropping some. The data show around 170,000 clones, roughly 80% seen once. The material sequenced was PBMCs. These receptors came from a man in his forties or fifties in good health and CMV-seropositive. Both conserved end residues are part of each CDR3. Fields, in order: clone size, D gene, V gene, J gene, CDR3 protein, CDR3 DNA. A D gene is named only where the DNA matches it firmly. Clone sizes are given selectively: once, few, many, or a class where the clone is expanded.

once	.	TRBV5-1	TRBJ1-1	CASSLAWAGNAEAFF	TGCGCCAGCAGCTTGGCCTGGGCAGGGAACGCTGAAGCTTTCTTT
once	.	TRBV18	TRBJ1-3	CASSPGKPGNGNTIYF	TGTGCCAGCTCACCCGGGAAACCGGGGAACGGAAACACCATATATTTT
.	.	TRBV7-2	TRBJ2-5	CASRTTGLGETQYF	TGTGCCAGCAGAACAACAGGGCTTGGGGAGACCCAGTACTTC
.	.	TRBV9	TRBJ1-1	CASSVGAGATEAFF	TGTGCCAGCAGCGTAGGAGCAGGGGCGACTGAAGCTTTCTTT
few	TRBD1	TRBV30	TRBJ1-2	CACRFGQGSNLGYTF	TGTGCCTGTCGTTTCGGACAGGGGAGTAACCTTGGCTACACCTTC
few	TRBD1	TRBV30	TRBJ1-5	CAWKTTGWGPQHF	TGTGCCTGGAAAACGACAGGGTGGGGGCCCCAGCATTTT
.	TRBD1	TRBV11-2	TRBJ2-7	CASSFLQQGYEQYF	TGTGCCAGCAGCTTTCTCCAACAGGGGTATGAGCAGTACTTC
.	TRBD1	TRBV9	TRBJ1-1	CASSTSAGTANTEAFF	TGTGCCAGCAGCACTTCTGCCGGGACAGCGAACACTGAAGCTTTCTTT
.	.	TRBV10-3	TRBJ1-2	CATGGGVGYTF	TGTGCCACCGGAGGCGGGGTCGGCTACACCTTC
few	.	TRBV15	TRBJ2-1	CATSRDSSDQFF	TGTGCCACCAGCAGAGATTCTAGCGACCAGTTCTTC
.	TRBD2	TRBV9	TRBJ2-7	CASSVGFGGTSGYEQYF	TGTGCCAGCAGCGTAGGCTTTGGAGGGACTAGCGGGTACGAGCAGTACTTC
.	.	TRBV2	TRBJ2-7	CASSHGQTGMSKQYF	TGTGCCAGCAGCCACGGACAGACGGGCATGAGCAAGCAGTACTTC
.	.	TRBV7-2	TRBJ2-7	CASSYGGSYEQYF	TGTGCCAGCAGCTATGGGGGGAGCTACGAGCAGTACTTC
few	.	TRBV5-1	TRBJ1-3	CASSFKGGNAGNTIYF	TGCGCCAGCAGCTTTAAGGGGGGGAACGCTGGAAACACCATATATTTT